This TCR beta chain was profiled in a study of beta chain features in type 1 diabetes. At the level of the study: Patients were similar to healthy donors in age and gender (as well as in cell yields). Study findings and constraints: The study found that naive, central memory and Treg TCRB repertoires appeared more similar in patients than in healthy donors. Cells carrying high TCR expression could end up over-represented when cDNA is sequenced.

The study reverse transcribed the entire isolated RNA, so it sequenced expressed TCRB transcripts. The study sequenced naive, central memory and regulatory T cell samples to an average of about 3.6 million reads. Only in-frame clones appear in the TCRdb table, and some are missing; sequencing was by immunoSEQ multiplex PCR. The sample has around 250,000 clones, around an eighth seen once. V lost 4 bases to trimming and J lost 6 bases; unmatched junction nucleotides: 13. The CDR3 sequence is 16 residues long. The germline V gene has CDR1 SGHVS and CDR2 FQNEAQ. Of note for this clone: Its specificity is unknown.

The gene calls are TRBV7-8 and TRBJ1-2; 8 bases match TRBD1. This TCR was recovered from a woman in her 40s in good health. Sequenced: naive CD4+ T cells from blood. CDR3 sequence (DNA): TGTGCCAGCAGCTCGTATGAGGACAGGGCTCGGCATGGCTACACCTTC. It translates to CASSSYEDRARHGYTF.